This paragraph covers one TCR beta chain sequence. The junction departs from germline at one end; a sequencing error may be responsible. This specimen comes from a study of T-cell reconstitution after alpha-beta-depleted transplantation in children. Germline V gene data show CDR1 as MNHEY and CDR2 as SVGAGI. The CDR3 has 10 amino acids. Molecular barcoding with unique molecular identifiers was used for the TCRbeta library. TCRdb passed the PCR reads through MiXCR, listing each CDR3 protein once. The table records 200,000 to 300,000 distinct CDR3 sequences, roughly 8.2% of them present only once. The sequences come from PBMCs, mostly from graft donor cells, collected 180 days after TCRalphabeta/CD19-depleted stem cell transplant. The TCR sequence derives from a male patient younger than 18 who had a stem cell transplant for acute lymphoblastic leukemia, so the T cells may come from the graft donor. The chain is built from TRBV6-5 and TRBJ1-2; D perhaps matches TRBD1 (6 bases). The CDR3 sequence: CASRGGGYTF. The CDR3 DNA follows: TGTGCTAGCAGAGGGGGAGGCTACACCTTC.